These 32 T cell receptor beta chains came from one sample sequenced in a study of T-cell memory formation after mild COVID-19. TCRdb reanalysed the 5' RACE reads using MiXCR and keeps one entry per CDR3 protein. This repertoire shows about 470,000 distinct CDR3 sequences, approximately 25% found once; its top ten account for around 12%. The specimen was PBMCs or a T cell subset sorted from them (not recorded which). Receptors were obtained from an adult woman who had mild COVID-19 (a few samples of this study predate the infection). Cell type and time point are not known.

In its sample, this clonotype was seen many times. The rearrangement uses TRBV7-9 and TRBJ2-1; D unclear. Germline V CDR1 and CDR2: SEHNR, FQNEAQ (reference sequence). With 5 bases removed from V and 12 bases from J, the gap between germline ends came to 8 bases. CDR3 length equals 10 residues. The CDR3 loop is CASSNGLQFF. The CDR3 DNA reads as TGTGCCAGCAGCAACGGGTTGCAGTTCTTC.

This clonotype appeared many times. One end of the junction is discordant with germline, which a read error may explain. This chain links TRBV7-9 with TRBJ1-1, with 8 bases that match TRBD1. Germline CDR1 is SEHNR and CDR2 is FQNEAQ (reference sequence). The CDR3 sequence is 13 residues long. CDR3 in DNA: TGCGCCAGCAGTGGACAGGGTGGCACTGAAGCTTTCTTT. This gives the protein CASSGQGGTEAFF.

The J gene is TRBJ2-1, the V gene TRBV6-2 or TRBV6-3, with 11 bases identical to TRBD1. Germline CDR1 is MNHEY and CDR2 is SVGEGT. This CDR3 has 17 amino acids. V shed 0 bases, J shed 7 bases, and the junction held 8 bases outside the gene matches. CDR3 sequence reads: CASSYSRVGDRGNEQFF. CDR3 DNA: TGTGCCAGCAGTTACTCTCGGGTAGGGGACAGGGGGAATGAGCAGTTCTTC.

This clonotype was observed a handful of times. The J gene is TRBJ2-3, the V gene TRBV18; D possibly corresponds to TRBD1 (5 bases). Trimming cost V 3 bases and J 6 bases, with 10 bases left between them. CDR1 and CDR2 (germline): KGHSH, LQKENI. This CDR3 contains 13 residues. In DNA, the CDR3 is TGTGCCAGCTCACCTCAGGGAAAGGATACGCAGTATTTT. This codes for CASSPQGKDTQYF.

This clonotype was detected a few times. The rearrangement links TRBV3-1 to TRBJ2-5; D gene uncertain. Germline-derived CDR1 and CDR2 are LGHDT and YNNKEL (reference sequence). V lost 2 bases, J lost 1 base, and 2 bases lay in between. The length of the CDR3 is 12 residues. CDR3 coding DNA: TGTGCCAGCAGCCAAACCCAAGAGACCCAGTACTTC. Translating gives CASSQTQETQYF.

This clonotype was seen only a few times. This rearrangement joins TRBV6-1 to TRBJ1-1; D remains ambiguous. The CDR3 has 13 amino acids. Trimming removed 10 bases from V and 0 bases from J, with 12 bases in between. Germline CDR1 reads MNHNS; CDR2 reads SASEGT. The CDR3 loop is CATILSVNTEAFF. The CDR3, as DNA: TGTGCCACCATCCTCTCGGTGAACACTGAAGCTTTCTTT.

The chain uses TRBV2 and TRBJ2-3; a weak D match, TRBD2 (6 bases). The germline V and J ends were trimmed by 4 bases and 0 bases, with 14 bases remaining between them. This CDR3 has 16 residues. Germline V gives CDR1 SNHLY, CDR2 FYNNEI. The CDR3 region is CASSGFGGTSTDTQYF. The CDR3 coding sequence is TGTGCCAGCAGTGGATTCGGCGGGACTAGCACAGATACGCAGTATTTT.

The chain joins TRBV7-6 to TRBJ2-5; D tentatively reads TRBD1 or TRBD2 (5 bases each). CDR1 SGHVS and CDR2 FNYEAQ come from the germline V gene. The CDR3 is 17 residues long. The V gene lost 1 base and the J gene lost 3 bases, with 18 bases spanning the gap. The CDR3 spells CASSLGVQGTGKETQYF. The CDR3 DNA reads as TGTGCCAGCAGCTTAGGAGTGCAGGGTACGGGAAAAGAGACCCAGTACTTC.

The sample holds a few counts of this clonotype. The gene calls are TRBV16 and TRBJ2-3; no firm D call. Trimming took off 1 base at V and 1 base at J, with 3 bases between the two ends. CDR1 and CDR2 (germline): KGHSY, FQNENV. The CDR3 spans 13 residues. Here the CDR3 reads CASSQFRTDTQYF. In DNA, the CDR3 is TGTGCCAGCAGCCAATTCCGCACAGATACGCAGTATTTT.

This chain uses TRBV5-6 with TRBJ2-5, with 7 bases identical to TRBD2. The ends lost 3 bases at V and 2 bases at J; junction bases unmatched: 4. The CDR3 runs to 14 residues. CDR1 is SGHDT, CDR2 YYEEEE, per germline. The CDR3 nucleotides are TGTGCCAGCAGCTACCGGGGGGAGCAAGAGACCCAGTACTTC. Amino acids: CASSYRGEQETQYF.

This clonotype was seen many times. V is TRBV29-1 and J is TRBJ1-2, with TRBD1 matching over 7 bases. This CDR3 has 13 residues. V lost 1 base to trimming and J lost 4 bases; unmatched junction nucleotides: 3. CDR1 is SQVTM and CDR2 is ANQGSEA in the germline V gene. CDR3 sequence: CSVEGGQSYGYTF. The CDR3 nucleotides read TGCAGCGTTGAAGGGGGACAGTCCTATGGCTACACCTTC.

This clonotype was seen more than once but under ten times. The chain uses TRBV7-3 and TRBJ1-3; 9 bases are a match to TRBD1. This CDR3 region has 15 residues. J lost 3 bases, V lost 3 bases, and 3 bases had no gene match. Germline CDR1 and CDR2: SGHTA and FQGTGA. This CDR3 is CASSFTGGGGNTIYF. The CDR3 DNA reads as TGTGCCAGCAGCTTTACAGGGGGCGGTGGAAACACCATATATTTT.

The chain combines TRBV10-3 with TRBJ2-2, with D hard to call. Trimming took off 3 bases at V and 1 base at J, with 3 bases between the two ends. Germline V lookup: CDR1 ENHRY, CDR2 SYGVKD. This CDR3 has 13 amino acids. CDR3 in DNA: TGTGCCATCAGTGACGGGAACACCGGGGAGCTGTTTTTT. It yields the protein CAISDGNTGELFF.

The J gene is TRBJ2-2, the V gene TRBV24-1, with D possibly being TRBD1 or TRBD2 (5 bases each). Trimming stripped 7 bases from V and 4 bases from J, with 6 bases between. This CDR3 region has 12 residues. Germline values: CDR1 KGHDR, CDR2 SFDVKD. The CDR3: CATRRGTGELFF. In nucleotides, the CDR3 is TGTGCCACCAGGAGGGGCACCGGGGAGCTGTTTTTT.

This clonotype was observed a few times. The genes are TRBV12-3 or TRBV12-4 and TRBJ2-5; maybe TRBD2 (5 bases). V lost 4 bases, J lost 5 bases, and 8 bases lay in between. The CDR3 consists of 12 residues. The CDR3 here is CASSSPGETQYF. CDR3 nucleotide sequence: TGTGCCAGCAGTTCTCCGGGGGAGACCCAGTACTTC.

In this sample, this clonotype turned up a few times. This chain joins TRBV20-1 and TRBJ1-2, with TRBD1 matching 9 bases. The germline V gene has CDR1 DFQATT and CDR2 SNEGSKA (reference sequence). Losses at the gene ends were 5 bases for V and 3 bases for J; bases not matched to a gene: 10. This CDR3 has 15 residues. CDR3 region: CSALGQGGFDYGYTF. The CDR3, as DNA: TGCAGTGCTTTGGGACAGGGAGGATTCGACTATGGCTACACCTTC.

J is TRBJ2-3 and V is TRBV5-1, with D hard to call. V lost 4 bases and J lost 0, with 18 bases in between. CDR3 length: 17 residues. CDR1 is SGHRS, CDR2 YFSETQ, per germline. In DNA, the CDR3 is TGCGCCAGCAGCCGCCTGATCGACACCTCTAGCACAGATACGCAGTATTTT. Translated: CASSRLIDTSSTDTQYF.

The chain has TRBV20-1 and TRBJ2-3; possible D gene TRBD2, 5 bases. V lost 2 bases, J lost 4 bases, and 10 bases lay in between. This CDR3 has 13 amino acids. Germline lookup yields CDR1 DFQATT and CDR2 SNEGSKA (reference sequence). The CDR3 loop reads CSARLAGADTQYF. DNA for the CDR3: TGCAGTGCTAGACTAGCAGGCGCAGATACGCAGTATTTT.

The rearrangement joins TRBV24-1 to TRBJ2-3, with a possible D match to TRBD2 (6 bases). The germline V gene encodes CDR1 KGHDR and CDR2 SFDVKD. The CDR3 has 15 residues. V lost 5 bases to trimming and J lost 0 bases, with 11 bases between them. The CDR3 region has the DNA TGTGCCACCAGTGTTTTTAGCGGAAGCACAGATACGCAGTATTTT. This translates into CATSVFSGSTDTQYF.

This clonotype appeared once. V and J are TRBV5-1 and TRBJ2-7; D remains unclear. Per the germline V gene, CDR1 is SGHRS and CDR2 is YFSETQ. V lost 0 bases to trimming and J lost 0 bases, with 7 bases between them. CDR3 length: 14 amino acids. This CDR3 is CASSLDLLSYEQYV. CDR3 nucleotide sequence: TGCGCCAGCAGCTTGGACTTACTCTCCTACGAGCAGTACGTC.

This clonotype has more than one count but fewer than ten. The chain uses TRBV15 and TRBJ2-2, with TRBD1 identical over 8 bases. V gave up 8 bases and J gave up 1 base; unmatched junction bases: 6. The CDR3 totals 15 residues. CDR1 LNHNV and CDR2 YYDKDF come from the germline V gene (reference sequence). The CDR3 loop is CATDRGRENTGELFF. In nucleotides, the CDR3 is TGTGCCACCGACAGGGGAAGGGAGAACACCGGGGAGCTGTTTTTT.

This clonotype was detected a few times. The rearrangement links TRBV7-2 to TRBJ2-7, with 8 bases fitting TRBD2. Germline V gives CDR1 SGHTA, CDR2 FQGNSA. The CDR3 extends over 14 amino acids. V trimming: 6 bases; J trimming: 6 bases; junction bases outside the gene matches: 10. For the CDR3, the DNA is TGTGCCAGCAGTCCGTCGGAGCTAGCGGGCGAGCAGTACTTC. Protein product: CASSPSELAGEQYF.

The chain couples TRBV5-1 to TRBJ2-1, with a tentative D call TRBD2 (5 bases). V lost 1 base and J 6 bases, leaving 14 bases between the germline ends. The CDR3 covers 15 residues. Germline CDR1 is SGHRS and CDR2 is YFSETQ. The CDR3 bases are TGCGCCAGCAGCTTGTGGGGAGAGCCCCTCAATGAGCAGTTCTTC. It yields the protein CASSLWGEPLNEQFF.

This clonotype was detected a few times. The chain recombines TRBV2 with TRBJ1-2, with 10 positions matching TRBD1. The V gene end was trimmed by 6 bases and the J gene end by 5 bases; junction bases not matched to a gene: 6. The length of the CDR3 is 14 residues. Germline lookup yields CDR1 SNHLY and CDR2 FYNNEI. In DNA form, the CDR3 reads TGTGCCAGCAGCCCCCCGGGACAGGGGTATGGCTACACCTTC. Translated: CASSPPGQGYGYTF.

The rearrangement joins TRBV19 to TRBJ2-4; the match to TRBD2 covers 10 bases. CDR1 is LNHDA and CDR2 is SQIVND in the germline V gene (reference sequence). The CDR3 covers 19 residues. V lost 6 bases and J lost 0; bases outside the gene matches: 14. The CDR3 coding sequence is TGTGCCAGTAGCATTTGGGAAATGACTAGCGGGCTAGCCAAAAACATTCAGTACTTC. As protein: CASSIWEMTSGLAKNIQYF.

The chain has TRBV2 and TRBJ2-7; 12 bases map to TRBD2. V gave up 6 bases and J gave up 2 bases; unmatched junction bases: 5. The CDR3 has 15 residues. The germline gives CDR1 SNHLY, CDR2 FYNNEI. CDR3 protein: CASSSRTSGTYEQYF. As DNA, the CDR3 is TGTGCCAGCAGCTCCAGGACTAGCGGGACCTACGAGCAGTACTTC.

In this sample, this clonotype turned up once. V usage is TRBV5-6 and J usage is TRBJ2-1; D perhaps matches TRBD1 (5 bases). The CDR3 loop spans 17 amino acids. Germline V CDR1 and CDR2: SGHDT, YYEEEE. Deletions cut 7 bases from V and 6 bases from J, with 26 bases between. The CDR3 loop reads CASSPAWSVRGINEQFF. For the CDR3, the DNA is TGTGCCAGCTCACCCGCCTGGAGTGTAAGGGGAATCAATGAGCAGTTCTTC.

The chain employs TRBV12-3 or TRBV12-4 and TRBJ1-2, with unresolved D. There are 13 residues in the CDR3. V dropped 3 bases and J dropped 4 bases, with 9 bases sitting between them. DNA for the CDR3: TGTGCCAGCAGTTTGGGAACCGTCTATGGCTACACCTTC. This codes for CASSLGTVYGYTF.

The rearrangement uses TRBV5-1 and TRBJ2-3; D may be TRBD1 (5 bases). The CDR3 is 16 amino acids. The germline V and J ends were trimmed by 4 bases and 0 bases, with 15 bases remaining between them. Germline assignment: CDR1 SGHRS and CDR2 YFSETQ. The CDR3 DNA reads TGCGCCAGCAGCCTACGACAGTACACTAGCACAGATACGCAGTATTTT. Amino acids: CASSLRQYTSTDTQYF.

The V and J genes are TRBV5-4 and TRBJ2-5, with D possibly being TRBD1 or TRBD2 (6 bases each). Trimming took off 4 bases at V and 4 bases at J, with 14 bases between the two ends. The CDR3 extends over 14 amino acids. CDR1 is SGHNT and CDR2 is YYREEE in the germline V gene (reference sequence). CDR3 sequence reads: CASSPGGGRETQYF. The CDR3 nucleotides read TGTGCCAGCAGCCCAGGAGGGGGGCGAGAGACCCAGTACTTC.

The CDR3 loop is CASRQQLFPYGYTF. As DNA, the CDR3 is TGTGCCAGCAGACAACAACTCTTCCCTTATGGCTACACCTTC. The rearrangement links TRBV6-6 to TRBJ1-2; unclear D gene. Germline CDR1 MNHNY, CDR2 SVGAGI (reference sequence). CDR3 length: 14 amino acids. Between the trimmed V and J ends, which lost 6 bases and 5 bases, there was a span of 16 bases.

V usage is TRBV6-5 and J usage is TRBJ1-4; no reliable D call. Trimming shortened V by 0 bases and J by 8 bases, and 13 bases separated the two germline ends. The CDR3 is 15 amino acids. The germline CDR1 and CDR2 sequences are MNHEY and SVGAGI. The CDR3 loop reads CASSYSKAPREKLFF. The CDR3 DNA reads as TGTGCCAGCAGTTACTCGAAAGCCCCGAGAGAAAAACTGTTTTTT.